These 22 T cell receptor beta chains share one sample of origin, sequenced in a study of primary melanoma T cells and metastatic recurrence. TCRdb's table, derived via immunoSEQ multiplex PCR, lists solely in-frame clones and lacks some. The data contain a few thousand clones, roughly four fifths of them singletons. The sequencing sample was made of melanoma tumor tissue. The receptors shown here come from a human donor with melanoma.

This clone occurred a few times. The chain links TRBV11-3 to TRBJ2-2; D remains unclear. The CDR3 has 15 residues. V was cut by 8 bases and J by 3 bases, with 16 bases left in between. Germline V gives CDR1 SGHNT, CDR2 YENEEA. CDR3 residues: CASLGFVAYTGELFF. The CDR3 DNA sequence: TGTGCCAGCTTAGGCTTCGTGGCTTACACCGGGGAGCTGTTTTTT.

By share of the sample, this clone is large (0.1 to 1%). The J gene is TRBJ1-1, the V gene TRBV6-8, with 7 nucleotides matching TRBD1. The ends lost 2 bases at V and 4 bases at J; junction bases unmatched: 10. The CDR3 is 16 residues long. CDR1 and CDR2 from the germline V gene are MNHGY and SAAAGT. Here the CDR3 DNA reads TGTGCCAGCAGTTACCCCCGACAGGGTTGGGGCACTGAAGCTTTCTTT. Protein: CASSYPRQGWGTEAFF.

The chain links TRBV6-8 to TRBJ1-5; 10 bases align to TRBD1. After removal of 6 bases from V and 1 base from J, the junction contained 12 bases not matched to a gene. The V gene's germline CDR1 is MNHGY and CDR2 SAAAGT. The CDR3 has 18 amino acids. CDR3 nucleotides: TGTGCCAGCAGAAACCGGGACAGGGGATTTAACAGCAATCAGCCCCAGCATTTT. It codes for CASRNRDRGFNSNQPQHF.

This chain connects TRBV22-1 to TRBJ1-4. TRBV22-1 is given as a pseudogene. The CDR3 sequence is 14 residues long. CDR3 in amino acids: CASSSGPYNEKLFF. For the CDR3, the DNA is TGTGCCAGCAGTTCAGGACCCTACAATGAAAAACTGTTTTTT.

The V gene is TRBV11-3, the J gene TRBJ2-7; 7 nucleotides line up with TRBD2. V dropped 3 bases and J dropped 6; count of bases not matched to a gene: 11. Germline lookup yields CDR1 SGHNT and CDR2 YENEEA. CDR3 size: 15 residues. CDR3: CASSFGGSSPGEQYF. CDR3 DNA: TGTGCCAGCAGCTTTGGCGGGAGCTCCCCCGGCGAGCAGTACTTC.

This chain connects TRBV6-8 to TRBJ1-1; D is perhaps TRBD1 (5 bases). Trimming removed 0 bases at V and 7 bases at J, with 18 bases between. From germline, CDR1 is MNHGY and CDR2 SAAAGT. The length of the CDR3 is 16 residues. For the CDR3, the DNA is TGTGCCAGCAGTTACTCTCCGATGGGCAGGGTGGTTGAAGCTTTCTTT. This encodes CASSYSPMGRVVEAFF.

This clone has a single count. The V call is TRBV11-3, the J call TRBJ2-3, with D possibly TRBD1 on 6 matching bases. This CDR3 contains 15 residues. The V end was cut by 0 bases, the J end by 0 bases, with 7 bases between. Germline CDR1 and CDR2: SGHNT and YENEEA. CDR3 region: CASSLEGASTDTQYF. The CDR3, as DNA: TGTGCCAGCAGCTTAGAGGGGGCTAGCACAGATACGCAGTATTTT. Full variable domain (outside the CDR3, taken from reference TRBV11-3 and TRBJ2-3): EAGVVQSPRYKIIEKKQPVAFWCNPISGHNTLYWYLQNLGQGPELLIRYENEEAVDDSQLPKDRFSAERLKGVDSTLKIQPAELGDSAVYLCASSLEGASTDTQYFGPGTRLTVL.

The chain carries TRBV6-8 and TRBJ1-1; D ambiguous. The V end was cut by 4 bases, the J end by 6 bases, with 18 bases between. The CDR3 is 15 amino acids. CDR1 is MNHGY, CDR2 SAAAGT, per germline. The CDR3 nucleotides are TGTGCCAGCAGTTTAAATCCGTTTGGGCCCGCTGAAGCTTTCTTT. It translates to CASSLNPFGPAEAFF.

This clone was seen a single time. This chain joins TRBV18 and TRBJ2-7; TRBD1 might be the D (6 bases). The CDR3 length is 14 residues. V shed 2 bases and J shed 1 base, with 9 bases lying between them. Looked up from germline, CDR1 is KGHSH and CDR2 is LQKENI. The CDR3 DNA reads TGTGCCAGCTCACCAAACAGGGAGTCCTACGAGCAGTACTTC. Residues: CASSPNRESYEQYF.

The V and J genes are TRBV6-8 and TRBJ2-3, with D perhaps TRBD1 (6 bases). The CDR3 sequence is 16 residues long. Looked up from germline, CDR1 is MNHGY and CDR2 is SAAAGT. V lost 2 bases to trimming and J lost 2 bases, with 14 bases between them. CDR3 protein: CASSYRGHRSTDTQYF. The CDR3 DNA is TGTGCCAGCAGTTACAGGGGACACCGATCCACAGATACGCAGTATTTT.

The rearrangement links TRBV29-1 to TRBJ2-2; TRBD2 aligns across 7 bases. The CDR3 extends over 14 amino acids. The ends lost 6 bases at V and 4 bases at J; junction bases unmatched: 8. Germline lookup yields CDR1 SQVTM and CDR2 ANQGSEA. DNA for the CDR3: TGCAGCGTGGAGGGAGGGCGAAGCACCGGGGAGCTGTTTTTT. As protein: CSVEGGRSTGELFF.

The chain has TRBV14 and TRBJ2-7; TRBD1 matches at 7 bases. Germline V gene data show CDR1 as SGHDN and CDR2 as FVKESK. The CDR3 has 16 amino acids. The junction had 11 bases not matched to a gene; V was cut back by 1 base and J by 5 bases. CDR3 amino acids: CASSQGIRGLTHEQYF. The CDR3 DNA is TGTGCCAGCAGCCAAGGAATAAGGGGGCTGACACACGAGCAGTACTTC.

This rearrangement joins TRBV18 to TRBJ2-3; possibly TRBD2 for D (5 bases). With 2 bases removed from V and 6 bases from J, the gap between germline ends came to 12 bases. Per germline, CDR1 KGHSH and CDR2 LQKENI. This CDR3 comprises 14 residues. The CDR3 sequence is CASSPGRGIDTQYF. The CDR3, as DNA: TGTGCCAGCTCACCAGGGAGAGGGATCGATACGCAGTATTTT. The entire variable domain, with the rest obtained from reference TRBV18 and TRBJ2-3, is as follows: NAGVMQNPRHLVRRRGQEARLRCSPMKGHSHVYWYRQLPEEGLKFMVYLQKENIIDESGMPKERFSAEFPKEGPSILRIQQVVRGDSAAYFCASSPGRGIDTQYFGPGTRLTVL.

This sequence joins TRBV19 and TRBJ1-1; tentatively, D is TRBD1 (6 bases). The CDR3 length is 15 residues. Deletions cut 8 bases from V and 4 bases from J, with 20 bases between. CDR1 LNHDA and CDR2 SQIVND come from the germline V gene (reference sequence). The CDR3 sequence is CASLLRGRRVTEAFF. The CDR3 DNA sequence: TGTGCCAGTCTCCTCCGGGGGCGCAGGGTCACTGAAGCTTTCTTT.

CDR3 nucleotide sequence: TGTGCCACCAGCTCCCGGAACACTAATCAGCCCCAGCATTTT. It yields the protein CATSSRNTNQPQHF. J is TRBJ1-5 and V is TRBV15; D call uncertain. The germline V gene has CDR1 LNHNV and CDR2 YYDKDF (reference sequence). The CDR3 consists of 14 residues. Trimming took off 5 bases at V and 4 bases at J, with 12 bases between the two ends. Drawing the rest from reference TRBV15 and TRBJ1-5, the complete variable domain is DAMVIQNPRYQVTQFGKPVTLSCSQTLNHNVMYWYQQKSSQAPKLLFHYYDKDFNNEADTPDNFQSRRPNTSFCFLDIRSPGLGDTAMYLCATSSRNTNQPQHFGDGTRLSIL.

The chain uses TRBV7-1 and TRBJ1-1; no definite D call. Being an ORF, TRBV7-1 has a function that is uncertain. CDR3 length: 15 amino acids. V lost 5 bases to trimming and J lost 8 bases, with 21 bases between them. This CDR3 reads CASSQWVTRETEAFF. Here the CDR3 DNA reads TGTGCCAGCAGCCAGTGGGTCACCAGAGAGACAGAAGCTTTCTTT.

The V call is TRBV7-1, the J call TRBJ1-2; D not certain. TRBV7-1 is assigned to the ORF class and has an uncertain function. Between the trimmed V and J ends, which lost 5 bases and 2 bases, there was a span of 9 bases. The CDR3 contains 13 residues. The CDR3: CASSPGSNYGYTF. The CDR3 DNA reads TGTGCCAGCAGCCCCGGGTCAAACTATGGCTACACCTTC.

The chain recombines TRBV28 with TRBJ2-7; D gene ambiguous. Per the germline V gene, CDR1 is MDHEN and CDR2 is SYDVKM. This CDR3 comprises 14 residues. Trimming left V 3 bases short and J 2 bases short, with 11 bases between. The CDR3 DNA follows: TGTGCCAGCAGTTTGGCCCCCGGCGCCTACGAGCAGTACTTC. Residues: CASSLAPGAYEQYF. The full variable domain, rest sourced from reference TRBV28 and TRBJ2-7, is DVKVTQSSRYLVKRTGEKVFLECVQDMDHENMFWYRQDPGLGLRLIYFSYDVKMKEKGDIPEGYSVSREKKERFSLILESASTNQTSMYLCASSLAPGAYEQYFGPGTRLTVT.

The gene calls are TRBV28 and TRBJ1-5; 10 bases match TRBD1. CDR3 length: 15 residues. After removal of 7 bases from V and 5 bases from J, the junction contained 8 bases not matched to a gene. Germline CDR1 MDHEN, CDR2 SYDVKM. The CDR3 coding sequence is TGTGCCAGCACCGACTCGACAGGGGGCTATCAGCCCCAGCATTTT. It translates to CASTDSTGGYQPQHF.

The CDR3 nucleotides read TGCAGCGTTGGTGGGACTAGCCGGAGCTACGAGCAGTACTTC. Protein product: CSVGGTSRSYEQYF. The chain has TRBV29-1 and TRBJ2-7, with TRBD2 matching 9 bases. Per the germline V gene, CDR1 is SQVTM and CDR2 is ANQGSEA. The V segment lost 4 bases and the J segment 3 bases; nucleotides outside the gene matches: 7. The CDR3 runs 14 residues.

The rearrangement links TRBV19 to TRBJ2-6; D is perhaps TRBD2 (6 bases). The CDR3 loop spans 15 amino acids. The germline V and J ends were trimmed by 7 bases and 2 bases, with 12 bases remaining between them. CDR1 LNHDA and CDR2 SQIVND come from the germline V gene (reference sequence). CDR3 residues: CASNLREAGANVLTF. The DNA of the CDR3 is TGTGCCAGTAATCTGCGGGAAGCTGGGGCCAACGTCCTGACTTTC. Full variable domain (missing parts from reference TRBV19 and TRBJ2-6): DGGITQSPKYLFRKEGQNVTLSCEQNLNHDAMYWYRQDPGQGLRLIYYSQIVNDFQKGDIAEGYSVSREKKESFPLTVTSAQKNPTAFYLCASNLREAGANVLTFGAGSRLTVL.

V is TRBV6-1 and J is TRBJ1-6; D is undetermined. Germline lookup yields CDR1 MNHNS and CDR2 SASEGT. Trimming cost V 1 base and J 9 bases, with 7 bases left between them. The CDR3 contains 13 residues. CDR3 nucleotide sequence: TGTGCCAGCAGTGAAGTGCCGGGTTCACCCCTCCACTTT. Its translation is CASSEVPGSPLHF.